Following are 25 T cell receptor beta chains from one sample sequenced in a study of cytomegalovirus exposure and HLA in healthy donors (dated by TCRdb to the late 2010s). The library came from the immunoSEQ multiplex PCR assay. For the multiplex PCR, a mixture combining 60 forward primers for TCR Vbeta segments and 13 reverse primers for TCR Jbeta segments was used. The source is immuneACCESS, and TCRdb retained only in-frame sequences with V and J called. Part of the clones is not carried over; for the studies checked, unresolved V genes explain less than half of this, and the remainder is unexplained. In all, the sample holds about 110,000 clones, and approximately 15% of those were seen once. The top ten hold 1.9% of the sample. The sequenced sample was PBMCs. Receptor source: a woman aged 18-29 years in good health and CMV-seronegative.

The gene calls are TRBV2 and TRBJ1-1; D gene ambiguous. Germline V gene data show CDR1 as SNHLY and CDR2 as FYNNEI. CDR3 length equals 13 residues. The V gene lost 3 bases and the J gene lost 2 bases, with 7 bases spanning the gap. The CDR3 nucleotides read TGTGCCAGCAGTGACAGGCTAAACACTGAAGCTTTCTTT. Protein: CASSDRLNTEAFF.

The DNA of the CDR3 is TGTGCCAGCAGTTCCCTAGCGGGAAAGTCCTACGAGCAGTACTTC. It yields the protein CASSSLAGKSYEQYF. The chain joins TRBV7-9 to TRBJ2-7, with 9 positions matching TRBD2. Germline CDR1 reads SEHNR; CDR2 reads FQNEAQ (reference sequence). The CDR3 is 15 amino acids. V gave up 6 bases and J gave up 1 base; unmatched junction bases: 7.

The chain is built from TRBV14 and TRBJ2-7, with TRBD1 matching over 9 bases. J gave up 3 bases and V 0 bases, and 6 bases lay outside the gene matches. From germline, CDR1 is SGHDN and CDR2 FVKESK. CDR3 length: 16 amino acids. In nucleotides, the CDR3 is TGTGCCAGCAGCCAAGATCTTGGGACAGGGCTCTACGAGCAGTACTTC. Its protein is CASSQDLGTGLYEQYF.

A few counts support this clone. The chain is built from TRBV16 and TRBJ2-7; D is ambiguous. Germline lookup yields CDR1 KGHSY and CDR2 FQNENV. The CDR3 runs 14 residues. Deletions cut 0 bases from V and 7 bases from J, with 13 bases between. The CDR3, as DNA: TGTGCCAGCAGCCAATCATTCAGGCGTCGAGAGCAGTACTTC. It specifies CASSQSFRRREQYF.

The chain's CDR3 is CASSHPDRGEDTQYF. CDR3 nucleotide sequence: TGCGCCAGCAGCCACCCGGACAGGGGAGAAGATACGCAGTATTTT. The V gene is TRBV4-1, the J gene TRBJ2-3, with TRBD1 matching 9 bases. The CDR3 extends over 15 amino acids. CDR1 is MGHRA, CDR2 YSYEKL, per germline. V lost 3 bases, J lost 5 bases, and 6 bases stayed unmatched.

This chain uses TRBV7-9 with TRBJ2-3; 9 bases line up with TRBD1. CDR1 and CDR2 from the germline V gene are SEHNR and FQNEAQ (reference sequence). CDR3 length: 15 amino acids. The V segment lost 1 base and the J segment 8 bases; nucleotides outside the gene matches: 7. CDR3 nucleotides: TGTGCCAGCAGCTTAGAAGGACAGGGGATGGCTACGCAGTATTTT. Translated, it gives CASSLEGQGMATQYF.

This chain connects TRBV5-4 to TRBJ2-5, with a weak D call TRBD2 (6 bases). Trimming left V 6 bases short and J 7 bases short, with 13 bases between. CDR1 and CDR2 from the germline V gene are SGHNT and YYREEE (reference sequence). The CDR3 covers 12 residues. The CDR3 sequence is CASNNPGATQYF. As DNA, the CDR3 is TGTGCCAGCAATAACCCGGGAGCGACCCAGTACTTC.

The V gene is TRBV27, the J gene TRBJ2-1; 9 bases line up with TRBD2. This CDR3 region has 15 residues. Germline loops: CDR1 MNHEY, CDR2 SMNVEV (reference sequence). With V trimmed by 1 base and J by 9 bases, 7 bases remained unmatched. Written as DNA, the CDR3 is TGTGCCAGCAGTTTATTGGGCGGGGGGGCGGTTGAGCAGTTCTTC. The encoded protein is CASSLLGGGAVEQFF.

V gene TRBV15 combines with J gene TRBJ2-7; the match to TRBD2 covers 9 bases. V was pared by 3 bases and J by 4 bases, with 4 bases of the junction left unmatched. The germline CDR1 and CDR2 sequences are LNHNV and YYDKDF (reference sequence). The CDR3 is made up of 14 amino acids. The CDR3 region is CATSRTSGVYEQYF. CDR3 DNA: TGTGCCACCAGCAGGACTAGCGGAGTTTACGAGCAGTACTTC.

This clone was recorded a few times. The chain recombines TRBV4-1 with TRBJ1-1; perhaps TRBD1 as D (5 bases). The V end was cut by 1 base, the J end by 5 bases, with 17 bases between. This CDR3 region has 16 residues. The germline V gene has CDR1 MGHRA and CDR2 YSYEKL. CDR3 sequence (DNA): TGCGCCAGCAGCCAAGTAAGGGACCGGGGGGGGACTGAAGCTTTCTTT. Residues: CASSQVRDRGGTEAFF.

This clone has just a few counts. The genes are TRBV13 and TRBJ2-3; D call uncertain. The CDR3 length is 12 residues. The germline CDR1 and CDR2 sequences are PRHDT and FYEKMQ (reference sequence). The V end lost 5 bases, the J end lost 0 bases, and 3 bases lay between the germline ends. CDR3 in amino acids: CASSHSTDTQYF. The DNA for the CDR3 is TGTGCCAGCAGCCATAGCACAGATACGCAGTATTTT.

This rearrangement joins TRBV19 to TRBJ1-1, with 8 nucleotides matching TRBD1. Germline V gives CDR1 LNHDA, CDR2 SQIVND (reference sequence). The CDR3 runs to 14 residues. J lost 3 bases, V lost 3 bases, and 3 bases had no gene match. CDR3 in amino acids: CASSIPTGDTEAFF. As DNA, the CDR3 is TGTGCCAGTAGTATCCCGACAGGGGACACTGAAGCTTTCTTT. The full variable domain, its missing parts supplied by reference TRBV19 and TRBJ1-1, is DGGITQSPKYLFRKEGQNVTLSCEQNLNHDAMYWYRQDPGQGLRLIYYSQIVNDFQKGDIAEGYSVSREKKESFPLTVTSAQKNPTAFYLCASSIPTGDTEAFFGQGTRLTVV.

The sample holds a few counts of this clone. This chain uses TRBV13 with TRBJ1-1; 7 nucleotides agree with TRBD1. J lost 4 bases, V lost 5 bases, and 13 bases had no gene match. From germline, CDR1 is PRHDT and CDR2 FYEKMQ (reference sequence). This CDR3 is built from 16 residues. Written as DNA, the CDR3 is TGTGCCAGCAGCCCACAGGGGTTCGGTCGCATCACTGAAGCTTTCTTT. Its protein product is CASSPQGFGRITEAFF.

This clone was observed a handful of times. The gene calls are TRBV7-2 and TRBJ1-4; D is perhaps TRBD1 (6 bases). V lost 5 bases to trimming and J lost 5 bases, with 12 bases between them. Germline values: CDR1 SGHTA, CDR2 FQGNSA. The length of the CDR3 is 14 residues. CDR3 loop: CASSQRQGNEKLFF. CDR3 DNA sequence: TGTGCCAGCAGCCAGAGGCAGGGGAATGAAAAACTGTTTTTT.

There are a few counts of this clone. The chain couples TRBV28 to TRBJ1-1; 8 nucleotides align to TRBD1. CDR1 is MDHEN, CDR2 SYDVKM, per germline. This CDR3 contains 16 residues. J lost 1 base, V lost 3 bases, and 7 bases had no gene match. The CDR3 sequence is CASSFGYQGANTEAFF. The DNA for the CDR3 is TGTGCCAGCAGTTTTGGCTATCAGGGGGCGAACACTGAAGCTTTCTTT.

This chain connects TRBV4-1 to TRBJ2-3; 11 bases map to TRBD2. J lost 1 base, V lost 1 base, and 10 bases had no gene match. This CDR3 has 19 amino acids. Germline assignment: CDR1 MGHRA and CDR2 YSYEKL. CDR3 residues: CASSQGGSGGVRGTDTQYF. In nucleotides, the CDR3 is TGCGCCAGCAGCCAAGGGGGTAGCGGGGGGGTCCGGGGCACAGATACGCAGTATTTT.

The chain employs TRBV28 and TRBJ2-7, with TRBD1 identical over 7 bases. The germline gives CDR1 MDHEN, CDR2 SYDVKM. Trimming removed 2 bases from V and 1 base from J; junction bases left unmatched: 8. The length of the CDR3 is 16 residues. The CDR3 sequence is CASSLPDREGSYEQYF. The CDR3 nucleotides are TGTGCCAGCAGTTTACCCGACAGGGAAGGATCCTACGAGCAGTACTTC.

This clone was detected only a few times. This chain connects TRBV2 to TRBJ1-6, with 8 bases identical to TRBD1. The germline V gene has CDR1 SNHLY and CDR2 FYNNEI. The V and J ends lost 8 bases and 8 bases, in that order; junction bases with no gene match: 11. This CDR3 is built from 15 residues. CDR3 sequence: CASVRTGISDSPLHF. The CDR3 DNA reads TGTGCCAGCGTTCGGACAGGGATCAGTGATTCACCCCTCCACTTT.

V gene TRBV27 combines with J gene TRBJ1-5, with 9 bases aligning to TRBD1. The CDR3 spans 14 residues. After removal of 5 bases from V and 6 bases from J, the junction contained 5 bases not matched to a gene. CDR1 MNHEY and CDR2 SMNVEV come from the germline V gene (reference sequence). The CDR3, as DNA: TGTGCCAGCAGTACGGACAGGGGTACTCAGCCCCAGCATTTT. Translated, it gives CASSTDRGTQPQHF.

This clone appeared a few times. V is TRBV4-3 and J is TRBJ2-3, with TRBD1 as a possible D gene (6 bases). Germline-derived CDR1 and CDR2 are LGHNA and YSLEER. The ends were cut back, 0 bases at V and 3 bases at J, with 13 bases in the middle. The CDR3 sequence is 16 residues long. CDR3 in DNA: TGCGCCAGCAGCCAAGAAAATTACAGGGCTACAGATACGCAGTATTTT. This gives the protein CASSQENYRATDTQYF.

This clone occurred a few times. This chain uses TRBV10-3 with TRBJ1-4; D unclear. Germline CDR1 reads ENHRY; CDR2 reads SYGVKD. Trimming pared 10 bases from V and 6 bases from J, leaving 6 bases between. This CDR3 is built from 10 residues. CDR3 in DNA: TGTGCCACCGGAGATGAAAAACTGTTTTTT. It is translated as CATGDEKLFF.

The CDR3 is CASSPSGGAGPRDEQYF. In nucleotides, the CDR3 is TGCGCCAGCAGCCCCTCGGGGGGAGCGGGGCCCAGGGACGAGCAGTACTTC. The chain links TRBV4-1 to TRBJ2-7; 7 bases align to TRBD2. The CDR3 is made up of 17 amino acids. Trimming at V came to 4 bases and at J to 5 bases, leaving 17 bases not matched to a gene. In germline, CDR1 is MGHRA, CDR2 YSYEKL.

The chain is built from TRBV7-9 and TRBJ2-7; D may be TRBD2 (7 bases). The CDR3 is made up of 13 amino acids. CDR1 SEHNR and CDR2 FQNEAQ come from the germline V gene (reference sequence). V was pared by 8 bases and J by 5 bases, with 16 bases between. This CDR3 is CASQGRGTDEQYF. The CDR3 bases are TGTGCCAGCCAGGGGAGGGGCACGGACGAGCAGTACTTC.

A few counts support this clone. V and J are TRBV2 and TRBJ1-6, with a weak D call TRBD1 (6 bases). This CDR3 region has 16 residues. V was pared by 4 bases and J by 0 bases, with 10 bases between. The germline V gene has CDR1 SNHLY and CDR2 FYNNEI. This chain's CDR3 is CASSGQGGSYNSPLHF. Written as DNA, the CDR3 is TGTGCCAGCAGTGGTCAAGGGGGCTCCTATAATTCACCCCTCCACTTT.

This clone was recorded a few times. This sequence joins TRBV10-3 and TRBJ2-1, with 7 bases identical to TRBD2. There are 16 residues in the CDR3. Trimming took 0 bases from V and 4 from J; bases not matched to a gene: 6. Germline-derived CDR1 and CDR2 are ENHRY and SYGVKD. The CDR3 protein is CAISESSSGIYNEQFF. CDR3 in DNA: TGTGCCATCAGTGAGTCTTCTAGCGGAATATACAATGAGCAGTTCTTC.